The 9 T cell receptor beta chains in this list originate from one sample, sequenced in a study of cytomegalovirus exposure and HLA in healthy donors. Both 60 Vbeta primers and 13 Jbeta primers went into the PCR. Only in-frame clones appear in the TCRdb table, and some are missing; sequencing was by immunoSEQ multiplex PCR. Of about 110,000 clones in the sample, 65% to 75% were seen once. The sample was PBMCs. Source of these receptors: a female donor in good health and CMV-seronegative.

The J gene is TRBJ2-1, the V gene TRBV6-4, with TRBD2 matching 9 bases. V lost 4 bases and J lost 6; bases outside the gene matches: 7. From germline, CDR1 is MRHNA and CDR2 SNTAGT. The CDR3 has 15 residues. Here the CDR3 reads CASSALAGPLNEQFF. The CDR3 DNA reads TGTGCCAGCAGTGCCCTAGCGGGGCCCCTCAATGAGCAGTTCTTC.

The gene calls are TRBV27 and TRBJ2-1; D perhaps matches TRBD2 (6 bases). In germline, CDR1 is MNHEY, CDR2 SMNVEV (reference sequence). This CDR3 spans 14 amino acids. V was cut by 7 bases and J by 3 bases, with 13 bases left in between. As DNA, the CDR3 is TGTGCCAGCACGGAGAGGCGGGACTACAATGAGCAGTTCTTC. It translates to CASTERRDYNEQFF.

The V gene is TRBV18, the J gene TRBJ2-2, with a tentative D call TRBD1 (6 bases). Trimming took off 3 bases at V and 2 bases at J, with 10 bases between the two ends. CDR3 length equals 15 residues. From germline, CDR1 is KGHSH and CDR2 LQKENI. In DNA form, the CDR3 reads TGTGCCAGCTCACCTGACAGGAAAAACACCGGGGAGCTGTTTTTT. As protein: CASSPDRKNTGELFF.

The CDR3 here is CASSVSERQTQYF. CDR3 nucleotides: TGTGCCAGCAGCGTAAGTGAGCGGCAGACCCAGTACTTC. The chain has TRBV9 and TRBJ2-5, with D perhaps matching TRBD2 (5 bases). The CDR3 loop spans 13 amino acids. Germline values: CDR1 SGDLS, CDR2 YYNGEE. Trimming shortened V by 1 base and J by 6 bases, and 10 bases separated the two germline ends.

The chain employs TRBV18 and TRBJ1-2; 10 nucleotides line up with TRBD1. The CDR3 totals 13 residues. The V segment lost 3 bases and the J segment 7 bases; nucleotides outside the gene matches: 2. CDR1 and CDR2 (germline): KGHSH, LQKENI. The chain's CDR3 is CASSPGTGAGYTF. The CDR3 DNA sequence: TGTGCCAGCTCACCCGGGACAGGGGCTGGCTACACCTTC.

This clone is a singleton in its sample. The chain is built from TRBV7-9 and TRBJ1-4; possibly TRBD1 for D (5 bases). Deletions cut 7 bases from V and 0 bases from J, with 12 bases between. The CDR3 has 15 residues. Per germline, CDR1 SEHNR and CDR2 FQNEAQ (reference sequence). The CDR3 DNA is TGTGCCAGCACCTGGGGGGGTTCAACTAATGAAAAACTGTTTTTT. Translation: CASTWGGSTNEKLFF.

The chain couples TRBV30 to TRBJ1-5; 7 bases match TRBD1. V was pared by 3 bases and J by 6 bases, with 2 bases of the junction left unmatched. Germline CDR1 reads GTSNPN; CDR2 reads SVGIG (reference sequence). There are 12 residues in the CDR3. This chain's CDR3 is CAWSPGGQPQHF. The DNA of the CDR3 is TGTGCCTGGAGCCCAGGGGGTCAGCCCCAGCATTTT.

This chain connects TRBV5-1 to TRBJ1-4; tentatively, D is TRBD1 (5 bases). Germline V gene data show CDR1 as SGHRS and CDR2 as YFSETQ. The CDR3 totals 17 residues. V was cut by 1 base and J by 5 bases, with 18 bases left in between. The CDR3 protein is CASSLSVGGAVNEKLFF. The CDR3 DNA follows: TGCGCCAGCAGCTTGAGCGTAGGAGGGGCCGTGAATGAAAAACTGTTTTTT.

This sequence joins TRBV9 and TRBJ2-3; TRBD1 is a possible D gene (6 bases). The CDR3 loop spans 12 amino acids. Germline CDR1 and CDR2: SGDLS and YYNGEE. The V end lost 4 bases, the J end lost 9 bases, and 12 bases lay between the germline ends. The CDR3 DNA reads TGTGCCAGCAGCCCGTCACAGGGCACGCAGTATTTT. It yields the protein CASSPSQGTQYF.